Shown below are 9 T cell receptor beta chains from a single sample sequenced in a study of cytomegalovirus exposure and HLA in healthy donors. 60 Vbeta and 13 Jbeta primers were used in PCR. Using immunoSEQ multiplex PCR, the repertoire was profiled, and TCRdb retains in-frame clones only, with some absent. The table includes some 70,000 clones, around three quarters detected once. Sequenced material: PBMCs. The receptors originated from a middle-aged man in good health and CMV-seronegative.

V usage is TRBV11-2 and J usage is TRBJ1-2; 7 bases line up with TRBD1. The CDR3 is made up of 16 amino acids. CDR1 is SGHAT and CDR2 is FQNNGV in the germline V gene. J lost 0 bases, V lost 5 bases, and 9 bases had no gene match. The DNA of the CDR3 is TGTGCCAGCAGCCTGACAGGGAATATCCCTAACTATGGCTACACCTTC. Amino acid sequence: CASSLTGNIPNYGYTF.

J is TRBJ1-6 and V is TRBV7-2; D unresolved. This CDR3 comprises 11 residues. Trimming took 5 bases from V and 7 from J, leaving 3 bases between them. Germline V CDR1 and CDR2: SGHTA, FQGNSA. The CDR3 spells CASSQNSPLHF. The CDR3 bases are TGTGCCAGCAGCCAGAATTCACCCCTCCACTTT. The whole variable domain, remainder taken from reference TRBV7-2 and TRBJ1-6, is GAGVSQSPSNKVTEKGKDVELRCDPISGHTALYWYRQSLGQGLEFLIYFQGNSAPDKSGLPSDRFSAERTGGSVSTLTIQRTQQEDSAVYLCASSQNSPLHFGNGTRLTVT.

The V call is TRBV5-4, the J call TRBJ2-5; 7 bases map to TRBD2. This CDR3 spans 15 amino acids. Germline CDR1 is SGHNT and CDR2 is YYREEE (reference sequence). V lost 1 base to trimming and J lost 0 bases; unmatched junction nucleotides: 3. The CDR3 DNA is TGTGCCAGCAGCTTGCAGGGAGGGAACCAAGAGACCCAGTACTTC. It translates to CASSLQGGNQETQYF.

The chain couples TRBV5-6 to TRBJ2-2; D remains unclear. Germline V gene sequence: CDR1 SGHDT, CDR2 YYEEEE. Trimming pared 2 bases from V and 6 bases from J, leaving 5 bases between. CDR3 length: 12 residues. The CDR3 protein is CASSLASGELFF. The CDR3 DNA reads TGTGCCAGCAGCTTAGCTTCCGGGGAGCTGTTTTTT.

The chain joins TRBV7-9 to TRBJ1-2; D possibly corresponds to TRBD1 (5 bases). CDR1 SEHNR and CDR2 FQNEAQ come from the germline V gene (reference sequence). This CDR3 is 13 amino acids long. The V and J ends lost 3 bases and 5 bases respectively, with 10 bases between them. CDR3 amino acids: CASSFGGGYGYTF. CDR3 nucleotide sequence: TGTGCCAGCAGCTTTGGGGGGGGTTATGGCTACACCTTC.

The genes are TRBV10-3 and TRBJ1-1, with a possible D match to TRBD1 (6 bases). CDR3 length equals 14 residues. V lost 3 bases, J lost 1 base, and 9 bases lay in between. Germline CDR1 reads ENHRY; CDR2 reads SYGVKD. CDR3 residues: CAISDKGGNTEAFF. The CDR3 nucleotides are TGTGCCATCAGTGATAAAGGGGGGAACACTGAAGCTTTCTTT.

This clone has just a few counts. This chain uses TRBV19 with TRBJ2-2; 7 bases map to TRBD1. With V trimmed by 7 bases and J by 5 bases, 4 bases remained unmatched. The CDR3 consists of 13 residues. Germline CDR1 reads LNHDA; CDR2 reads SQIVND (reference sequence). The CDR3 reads CASNPRGTGELFF. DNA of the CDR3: TGTGCCAGTAACCCCAGGGGGACCGGGGAGCTGTTTTTT.

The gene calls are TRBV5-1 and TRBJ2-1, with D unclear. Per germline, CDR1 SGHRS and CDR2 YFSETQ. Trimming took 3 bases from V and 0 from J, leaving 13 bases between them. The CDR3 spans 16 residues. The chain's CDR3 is CASSSLGTFSYNEQFF. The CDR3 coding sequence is TGCGCCAGCAGCTCGCTAGGAACCTTCTCCTACAATGAGCAGTTCTTC.

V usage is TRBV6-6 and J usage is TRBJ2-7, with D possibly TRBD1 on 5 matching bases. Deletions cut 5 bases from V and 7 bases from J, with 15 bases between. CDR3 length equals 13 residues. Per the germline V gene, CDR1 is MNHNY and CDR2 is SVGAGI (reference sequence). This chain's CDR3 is CASSRFTGYEQYF. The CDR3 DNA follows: TGTGCCAGCAGTCGATTTACAGGATATGAGCAGTACTTC.